This is a list of T cell receptor beta chains from one sample in a study of CD8 T cells in Susac syndrome. TCRdb re-derived calls from the immunoSEQ multiplex PCR reads in MiXCR, one entry per CDR3 protein. This table holds 200,000 to 250,000 distinct CDR3 sequences, approximately 90% found once. The sequencing input was CD8+ T cells from PBMCs. These TCRs come from a human donor with multiple sclerosis. Both conserved end residues are trimmed from each CDR3. Fields, in order: CDR3 protein, J gene, V gene.

cdr3_aa: ASSPEGRPANYGYT; j_call: TRBJ1-2; v_call: TRBV4-2
cdr3_aa: ATESMQETQY; j_call: TRBJ2-5; v_call: TRBV15
cdr3_aa: ASTPSNQPQH; j_call: TRBJ1-5; v_call: TRBV12-3/TRBV12-4
cdr3_aa: ASYRGHQSVKDEQF; j_call: TRBJ2-1; v_call: TRBV12-3/TRBV12-4
cdr3_aa: ASSIGTGYSYEQY; j_call: TRBJ2-7; v_call: TRBV19
cdr3_aa: ASSEGGYAGELF; j_call: TRBJ2-2; v_call: TRBV2
cdr3_aa: ASSPLSPLGKNIQY; j_call: TRBJ2-4; v_call: TRBV2
cdr3_aa: ATRTSPSYNEQF; j_call: TRBJ2-1; v_call: TRBV6-5
cdr3_aa: ASSQAPQGWNTEAF; j_call: TRBJ1-1; v_call: TRBV4-1
cdr3_aa: ASSLVAGAYEQY; j_call: TRBJ2-7; v_call: TRBV13
cdr3_aa: ATSGGGANVDTQY; j_call: TRBJ2-3; v_call: TRBV15
cdr3_aa: ASSQVPSGSNTHEQY; j_call: TRBJ2-7; v_call: TRBV3-1
cdr3_aa: ASSQEEGVAFYEQY; j_call: TRBJ2-7; v_call: TRBV4-1
cdr3_aa: ASSGGQQQETQY; j_call: TRBJ2-5; v_call: TRBV25-1
cdr3_aa: SARDRYVETQY; j_call: TRBJ2-5; v_call: TRBV20-1
cdr3_aa: ASSLVGGRNIQY; j_call: TRBJ2-4; v_call: TRBV7-9
cdr3_aa: ASGARAGWNQPQH; j_call: TRBJ1-5; v_call: TRBV19
cdr3_aa: ASSHRDREYEAF; j_call: TRBJ1-1; v_call: TRBV7-2
cdr3_aa: ASILNREQY; j_call: TRBJ2-7; v_call: TRBV2
cdr3_aa: AISEPSETGYYGYT; j_call: TRBJ1-2; v_call: TRBV10-3
cdr3_aa: ASSYKEGWNSPLH; j_call: TRBJ1-6; v_call: TRBV6-5
cdr3_aa: SAISREIREQY; j_call: TRBJ2-7; v_call: TRBV20-1
cdr3_aa: ASSSAGWADTQY; j_call: TRBJ2-3; v_call: TRBV7-8
cdr3_aa: ASSLSTLSGTPSYEQY; j_call: TRBJ2-7; v_call: TRBV6-2/TRBV6-3
cdr3_aa: ASSHRYEQY; j_call: TRBJ2-7; v_call: TRBV3-1
cdr3_aa: ASSETGVFYGYT; j_call: TRBJ1-2; v_call: TRBV3-1
cdr3_aa: ASFLGGFNQPQH; j_call: TRBJ1-5; v_call: TRBV7-9
cdr3_aa: SARDLAGANEQF; j_call: TRBJ2-1; v_call: TRBV20-1
cdr3_aa: ASSPRVGQETQY; j_call: TRBJ2-5; v_call: TRBV7-9
cdr3_aa: ASSLSSTGFPYEQY; j_call: TRBJ2-7; v_call: TRBV27
cdr3_aa: ASSFWGVGETQY; j_call: TRBJ2-5; v_call: TRBV5-6
cdr3_aa: ASSVRTGQGQETQY; j_call: TRBJ2-5; v_call: TRBV7-9
cdr3_aa: ASSPTGGPRTEAF; j_call: TRBJ1-1; v_call: TRBV9
cdr3_aa: ASSLDEQY; j_call: TRBJ2-7; v_call: TRBV12-3/TRBV12-4
cdr3_aa: ASSGLTYYGYT; j_call: TRBJ1-2; v_call: TRBV25-1
cdr3_aa: ASSLVTKNTEAF; j_call: TRBJ1-1; v_call: TRBV13
cdr3_aa: ASRDGQQVHGYT; j_call: TRBJ1-2; v_call: TRBV19
cdr3_aa: ASSLSGAYEQY; j_call: TRBJ2-7; v_call: TRBV27
cdr3_aa: ASSVESGFAGELF; j_call: TRBJ2-2; v_call: TRBV9
cdr3_aa: ASSRPQGALTEAF; j_call: TRBJ1-1; v_call: TRBV7-9
cdr3_aa: ASSPTGQNTGELF; j_call: TRBJ2-2; v_call: TRBV19
cdr3_aa: SAFSLREQY; j_call: TRBJ2-7; v_call: TRBV20-1